This T cell receptor beta chain appears in the sequencing data of a study of cytomegalovirus exposure and HLA in healthy donors. Germline V lookup: CDR1 SQVTM, CDR2 ANQGSEA. The CDR3 is made up of 14 amino acids. Losses at the gene ends were 4 bases for V and 6 bases for J; bases not matched to a gene: 9. This PCR relied on a set of 60 Vbeta primers and 13 Jbeta primers. Some clones are missing from TCRdb's copy, which holds only in-frame ones; the method was immunoSEQ multiplex PCR. The sample consists of some 150,000 clones, around 82% of them appearing once. Sequenced sample: PBMCs. The clonotype was recovered from a man aged 45-60 years in good health and CMV-seronegative. The J gene is TRBJ2-3, the V gene TRBV29-1; 8 bases match TRBD1. The CDR3 protein is CSVGALTGGDTQYF. CDR3 sequence (DNA): TGCAGCGTTGGGGCGCTAACAGGGGGGGATACGCAGTATTTT.